The T cell receptor (beta chain) described here comes from a study of T cell repertoires in cytomegalovirus infection (dated by TCRdb to between 2018 and 2020). Study-wide context: Because public TCR beta signatures pointed to carriage of CMV infection together with the matching HLA type, the HLA type of each donor mattered for the analysis.

Sequencing used an Illumina HiSeq 1500. TCRdb handled the public reads itself, with Q25 trimming in fastp and clone calling in MiXCR, and kept productive beta chains. Each entry merges the rows of one CDR3 protein and shows their most common DNA and genes. Within this sample are around 100,000 distinct CDR3 sequences, with around 9.1% of them counted one time only. The ten largest clones capture 31% of the sample. Germline trimming: 2 bases from V, 4 bases from J; junction bases outside gene matches: 13. The germline V gene gives CDR1 as MNHEY and CDR2 as SVGEGT. The CDR3 starts with the cysteine, ends with the phenylalanine, and has 18 residues. Of all the DNA, just the CDR3 is kept, 54 bases in frame from base 1. This clonotype was seen only a few times. Its antigen specificity is not known. No much larger clone exists at a distance of one base, and base qualities are not known. General findings and caveats noted by the study authors: Cumulative frequency of public TCR beta family members discriminated carriers of CMV infection plus the relevant HLA type in this cohort and an independent approximately 370-donor cohort. The ex vivo response was dominated by HLA-C-restricted CMV-specific TCR beta clonotypes, which also provided the single most frequent clonotype in two of eight donors.

This TCR was sampled from a human donor in good health (CMV status not recorded). Some clones in this sample may be carry-over from other donors' samples. Recombination joined TRBV6-2 or TRBV6-3 with TRBJ2-2; TRBD2 agrees with 7 junctional bases. The sample consisted of PBMCs, sequenced either directly or after in vitro stimulation (not recorded which). The base sequence is TGTGCCAGCAGTTACAACTTCCTAGCGGCTAGCGGCACCGGGGAGCTGTTTTTT. The encoded protein is CASSYNFLAASGTGELFF.